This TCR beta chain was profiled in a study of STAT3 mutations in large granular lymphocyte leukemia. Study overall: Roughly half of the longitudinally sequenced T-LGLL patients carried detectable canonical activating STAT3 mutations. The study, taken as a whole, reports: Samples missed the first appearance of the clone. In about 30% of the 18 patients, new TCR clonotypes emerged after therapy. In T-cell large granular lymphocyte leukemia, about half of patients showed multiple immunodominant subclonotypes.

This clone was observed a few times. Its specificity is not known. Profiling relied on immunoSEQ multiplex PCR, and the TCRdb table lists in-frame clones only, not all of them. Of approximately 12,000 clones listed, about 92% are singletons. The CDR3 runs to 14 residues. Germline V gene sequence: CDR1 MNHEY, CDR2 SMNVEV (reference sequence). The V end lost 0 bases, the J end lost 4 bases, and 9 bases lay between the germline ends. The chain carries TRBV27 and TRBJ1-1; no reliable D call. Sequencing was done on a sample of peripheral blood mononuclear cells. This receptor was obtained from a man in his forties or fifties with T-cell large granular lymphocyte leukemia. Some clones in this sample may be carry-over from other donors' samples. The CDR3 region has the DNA TGTGCCAGCAGTTTATCGTACGGGCGCACTGAAGCTTTCTTT. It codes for CASSLSYGRTEAFF.